A selection of T cell receptor beta chains follows, all from one sample in a study of T-cell reconstitution after alpha-beta-depleted transplantation in children. TCRdb re-analysed the PCR reads in MiXCR, keeping a single row per CDR3 protein. The profile shows 200,000 to 250,000 distinct CDR3 sequences, more than 20% of them singletons. Source: PBMCs, taken before TCRalphabeta/CD19-depleted stem cell transplant. These receptors were obtained from a girl aged 2 to 9 with Fanconi anemia, due to receive a stem cell transplant. The CDR3 runs from the conserved cysteine through the conserved F or W. The D gene is left open where the match is weak. Some rows have no size entry. The others give once, few or many, or a class for an expanded clone.

clone_size d_call j_call v_call cdr3_nt cdr3_aa
many . TRBJ2-3 TRBV7-3 TGTGCCAGCAGCCCCCACGGGTCTAGCACAGATACGCAGTATTTT CASSPHGSSTDTQYF
once . TRBJ2-7 TRBV29-1 TGCAGCGTCGCGGTCGGATACGAGCAGTACTTC CSVAVGYEQYF
. . TRBJ2-5 TRBV20-1 TGCAGTGCTAGAGATCGTCCGACTAGTTTGGAGACCCAGTACTTC CSARDRPTSLETQYF
many TRBD2 TRBJ2-1 TRBV27 TGTGCCAGCAGTTCCACTAGCGGGAGGCGATTTGGCAATGAGCAGTTCTTC CASSSTSGRRFGNEQFF
. . TRBJ2-5 TRBV5-1 TGCGCCAGCAGCTTGGGGTGGGGCCTGCTCGTTCAAGAGACCCAGTACTTC CASSLGWGLLVQETQYF
. . TRBJ1-5 TRBV10-3 TGTGCCATCAGTGAGGCGTGGGGCAATCAGCCCCAGCATTTT CAISEAWGNQPQHF
many TRBD1 TRBJ2-1 TRBV29-1 TGCAGCGTTGAATCGAGACAGGGGACGAATGAGCAGTTCTTC CSVESRQGTNEQFF
many . TRBJ2-7 TRBV12-3/TRBV12-4 TGTGCCAGCAGACAATGGGGGGACGAGCAGTACTTC CASRQWGDEQYF
few . TRBJ2-4 TRBV20-1 TGCAGTGCCCGGGCTGGCATCGTTCAGTACTTC CSARAGIVQYF
many . TRBJ1-1 TRBV20-1 TGCAGTGCTGCTACAGGGACTTACACTGAAGCTTTCTTT CSAATGTYTEAFF
many TRBD2 TRBJ2-1 TRBV20-1 TGCAGTGCTCTGAGGACTAGCGGGAGGCTTGAGCAGTTCTTC CSALRTSGRLEQFF
many . TRBJ2-1 TRBV9 TGTGCCAGCAGCGAGACTAGTTCCTACAATGAGCAGTTCTTC CASSETSSYNEQFF
many . TRBJ2-1 TRBV28 TGTGCCAGCAGTACCAATACTGAGACCTCCTACAATGAGCAGTTCTTC CASSTNTETSYNEQFF
many . TRBJ1-1 TRBV12-3/TRBV12-4 TGTGCCAGCAACCAGGGAGCTTTCTTT CASNQGAFF
many TRBD1 TRBJ2-7 TRBV29-1 TGCAGCGTTGTTTCAGGGGGCTACGAGCAGTACTTC CSVVSGGYEQYF
many TRBD2 TRBJ2-7 TRBV29-1 TGCAGCGTTTCGACTAGCGGGGACTCCTACGAGCAGTACTTC CSVSTSGDSYEQYF
. . TRBJ2-1 TRBV29-1 TGCAGCGTTGGGGGAAAGGGTAGCTCCTACAATGAGCAGTTCTTC CSVGGKGSSYNEQFF
once . TRBJ2-3 TRBV11-1 TGTGCCAGCAGCTTGAGCCCCCTACCCGGTTGGGAGGCACCAGATACGCAGTATTTT CASSLSPLPGWEAPDTQYF
. . TRBJ2-7 TRBV7-2 TGTGCCAGCACCTTAGGGGGGGGGGCAGACTCCTACGAGCAGTACTTC CASTLGGGADSYEQYF
many TRBD1 TRBJ1-2 TRBV5-1 TGCGCCAGCAGCTTGGACGGGGGGACAGGGGTCTATGGCTACACCTTC CASSLDGGTGVYGYTF
many . TRBJ1-5 TRBV20-1 TGCAGTGCTAGCTCGAAAACCCATAGCAATCAGCCCCAGCATTTT CSASSKTHSNQPQHF
. TRBD2 TRBJ2-2 TRBV5-5 TGTGCCAGCAGCTTCGAAGCCTCGGGAGGGCGGACCGTCGGGGAGCTGTTTTTT CASSFEASGGRTVGELFF
many TRBD2 TRBJ2-1 TRBV29-1 TGCAGCGTTGAAGTCGCGCTAGCGGTTAACAATGAGCAGTTCTTC CSVEVALAVNNEQFF
many . TRBJ2-5 TRBV20-1 TGCAGTCCTGGACTCGTGATGGTGGAGACCCAGTACTTC CSPGLVMVETQYF
. TRBD2 TRBJ2-3 TRBV6-5 TGTGCCAGCAGTTACCATAGCGGGGGGGGAGATACGCAGTATTTT CASSYHSGGGDTQYF
many . TRBJ2-7 TRBV28 TGTGCCAGCAGGGTTGGTCGGGGGGAGCAGTACTTC CASRVGRGEQYF
. . TRBJ2-1 TRBV20-1 TGCAGTGCCAGCACGTACAATGAGCAGTTCTTC CSASTYNEQFF
few . TRBJ2-7 TRBV29-1 TGCAGCGTTCAGAGCTCCTACGAGCAGTACTTC CSVQSSYEQYF
few TRBD2 TRBJ2-3 TRBV6-1 TGTGCCAGCAGTCCCGGGACTAGCCTACTTAGCACAGATACGCAGTATTTT CASSPGTSLLSTDTQYF
. . TRBJ2-7 TRBV20-1 TGCAGTGCTAGTGGGCCCGACGCCTACGAGCAGTACTTC CSASGPDAYEQYF
many TRBD2 TRBJ2-2 TRBV20-1 TGCAGTGCGAAGAGCGGGAGGTTGAACACCGGGGAGCTGTTTTTT CSAKSGRLNTGELFF
. TRBD2 TRBJ2-7 TRBV6-5 TGTGCCAGCATTTATCGCTTAGCGGGAGTCTACGAGCAGTACTTC CASIYRLAGVYEQYF
many . TRBJ2-3 TRBV20-1 TGCAGTGCCCCGCGGGCTGTTACAGATACGCAGTATTTT CSAPRAVTDTQYF
many . TRBJ2-3 TRBV7-2 TGTGCCAGCAGCTTAGACCGGGGTCTCACAGATACGCAGTATTTT CASSLDRGLTDTQYF
many . TRBJ2-5 TRBV5-1 TGCGCCAGCAGCTCACTCCAAGAGACCCAGTACTTC CASSSLQETQYF
many . TRBJ2-1 TRBV2 TGTGCCAGCAGTGAAAGGGAAGTTCTGTTCTTC CASSEREVLFF
. . TRBJ2-7 TRBV20-1 TGCAGTGCTAGAGAAATCCCTAGCTACGAGCAGTACTTC CSAREIPSYEQYF
many TRBD2 TRBJ2-3 TRBV20-1 TGCAGTGCTAGAGATCTTGCGGGGGGACACCCGACCACAGATACGCAGTATTTT CSARDLAGGHPTTDTQYF
many . TRBJ2-5 TRBV6-6 TGTGCCAGCAGTTACTCGAGTGAGACCCAGTACTTC CASSYSSETQYF
many . TRBJ2-3 TRBV6-5 TGTGCCAGCAGTTACCGCGGAGTTAGCACAGATACGCAGTATTTT CASSYRGVSTDTQYF
. TRBD1 TRBJ2-3 TRBV3-1 TGTGCCAGCAGCCACCCGGGACAGGGGGGCACAGATACGCAGTATTTT CASSHPGQGGTDTQYF
many . TRBJ1-3 TRBV6-5 TGTGCCAGCAGTTACGGCCAGGAAGGCTCTGGAAACACCATATATTTT CASSYGQEGSGNTIYF
. TRBD1 TRBJ2-1 TRBV20-1 TGCAGTGCGGACGGACAGGGGGCGCTTGCTGAGCAGTTCTTC CSADGQGALAEQFF
many TRBD2 TRBJ2-5 TRBV29-1 TGCAGCGCTCCGACTAGCGGGAACCAAGAGACCCAGTACTTC CSAPTSGNQETQYF
. . TRBJ2-7 TRBV29-1 TGCAGCGTCCGGACCATATACGAGCAGTACTTC CSVRTIYEQYF
few TRBD2 TRBJ2-7 TRBV20-1 TGCAGTGGCACCGCGGGGGGCTACGAGCAGTACTTC CSGTAGGYEQYF
. TRBD1 TRBJ1-2 TRBV29-1 TGCAGCGTTTGGGACAGGGTGTATGGCTACACCTTC CSVWDRVYGYTF
many TRBD2 TRBJ2-2 TRBV24-1 TGTGCCACCAGGACTAGCGCGAACACCGGGGAGCTGTTTTTT CATRTSANTGELFF
. . TRBJ1-1 TRBV29-1 TGCAGCGTTATGGGACGGAAGAACACTGAAGCTTTCTTT CSVMGRKNTEAFF
. TRBD1 TRBJ1-1 TRBV20-1 TGCAGTGCTAGGGACAGGAGGGACACTGAAGCTTTCTTT CSARDRRDTEAFF
. . TRBJ2-3 TRBV9 TGTGCCAGCAGCGCGACCTGGACAGTCACAGATACGCAGTATTTT CASSATWTVTDTQYF
many . TRBJ2-2 TRBV20-1 TGCAGTGCTAGACCCGGACAGAACACCGGGGAGCTGTTTTTT CSARPGQNTGELFF
few TRBD1 TRBJ2-7 TRBV20-1 TGCAGTGCCATACAGGGGGCGCCGGGGGAGCAGTACTTC CSAIQGAPGEQYF
. . TRBJ2-7 TRBV11-2 TGTGCCAGCAGTTGGGGGTATAGCTCCTACGAGCAGTACTTC CASSWGYSSYEQYF
. TRBD2 TRBJ2-7 TRBV12-3/TRBV12-4 TGTGCCAGCAGTGTAGGGACTAGCGGAGACGAGCAGTACTTC CASSVGTSGDEQYF
. TRBD2 TRBJ2-3 TRBV24-1 TGTGCCACCAGTGTCGGACTAGCGACCGATACGCAGTATTTT CATSVGLATDTQYF
. . TRBJ2-3 TRBV4-2 TGTGCCAGCAGCCAAGGCCCGGGCTGGGGCACAGATACGCAGTATTTT CASSQGPGWGTDTQYF
many . TRBJ2-7 TRBV7-3 TGTGCCAGCAGCTTAAGTTATCGGGGGGCGCTCGGCGAGCAGTACTTC CASSLSYRGALGEQYF